The sequence of this TCR beta chain was determined in a study of T cell repertoires in cytomegalovirus infection. Overall study: TCR beta signatures that were public indicated CMV infection and matching HLA type. Whole-study findings and limits: Summed frequency of public TCR beta families distinguished CMV carriers with the relevant HLA.

As to this clonotype: Its antigen remains unknown.

TCRdb passed the reads through MiXCR, listing each CDR3 protein once. The data hold 550,000 to 850,000 distinct CDR3 sequences, with 30% to 40% observed a single time. The CDR3 loop spans 13 amino acids. Trimming removed 0 bases from V and 8 bases from J, with 10 bases in between. Germline loops: CDR1 MNHNS, CDR2 SASEGT. The material was cultured PBMCs, obtained from culture after CMV antigen stimulation. The origin of this receptor is a human donor in good health (CMV status not recorded). Some clones in this sample may be carry-over from other donors' samples. This chain links TRBV6-1 with TRBJ1-2; D unclear. The CDR3 nucleotides are TGTGCCAGCAGTGAAGCGCTTCGACTCGGCTACACCTTC. Its protein product is CASSEALRLGYTF.